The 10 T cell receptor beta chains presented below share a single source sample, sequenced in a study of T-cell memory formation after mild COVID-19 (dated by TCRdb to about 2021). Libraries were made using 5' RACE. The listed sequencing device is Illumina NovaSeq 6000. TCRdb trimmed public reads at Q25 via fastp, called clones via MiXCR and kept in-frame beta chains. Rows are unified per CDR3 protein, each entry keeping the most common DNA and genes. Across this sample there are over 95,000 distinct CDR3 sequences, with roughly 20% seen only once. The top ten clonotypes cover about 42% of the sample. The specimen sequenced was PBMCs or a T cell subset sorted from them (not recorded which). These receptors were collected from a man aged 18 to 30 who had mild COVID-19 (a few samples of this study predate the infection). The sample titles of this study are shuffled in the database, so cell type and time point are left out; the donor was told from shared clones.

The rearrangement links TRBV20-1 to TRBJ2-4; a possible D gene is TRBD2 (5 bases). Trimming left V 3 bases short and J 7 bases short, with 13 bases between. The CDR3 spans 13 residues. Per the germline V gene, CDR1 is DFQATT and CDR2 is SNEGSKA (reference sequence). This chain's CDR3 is CSASSSPENIQYF. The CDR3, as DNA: TGCAGTGCTAGTTCTAGCCCGGAGAACATTCAGTACTTC.

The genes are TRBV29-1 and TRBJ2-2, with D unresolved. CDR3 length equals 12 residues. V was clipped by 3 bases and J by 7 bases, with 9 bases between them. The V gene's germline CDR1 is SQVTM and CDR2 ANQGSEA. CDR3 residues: CSVECPDGELFF. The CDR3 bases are TGCAGCGTTGAGTGTCCGGACGGGGAGCTGTTTTTT.

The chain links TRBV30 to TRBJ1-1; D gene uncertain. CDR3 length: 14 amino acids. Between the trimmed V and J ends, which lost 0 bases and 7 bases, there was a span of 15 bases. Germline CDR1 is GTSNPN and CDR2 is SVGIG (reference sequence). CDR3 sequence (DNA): TGTGCCTGGAGTGTGATTTGGGGAACTCTTGAAGCTTTCTTT. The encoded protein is CAWSVIWGTLEAFF.

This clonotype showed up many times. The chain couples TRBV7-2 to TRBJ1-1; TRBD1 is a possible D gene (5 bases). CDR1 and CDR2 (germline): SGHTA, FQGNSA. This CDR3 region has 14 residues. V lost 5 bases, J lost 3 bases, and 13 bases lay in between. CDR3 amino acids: CASSPSGWDTEAFF. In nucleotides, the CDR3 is TGTGCCAGCAGCCCGTCAGGGTGGGACACTGAAGCTTTCTTT.

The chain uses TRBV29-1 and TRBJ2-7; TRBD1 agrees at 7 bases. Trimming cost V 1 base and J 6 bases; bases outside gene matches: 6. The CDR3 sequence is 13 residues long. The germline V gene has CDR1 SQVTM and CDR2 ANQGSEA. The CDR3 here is CSVEGQGWSEQYF. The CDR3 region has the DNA TGCAGCGTTGAAGGACAGGGCTGGTCCGAGCAGTACTTC.

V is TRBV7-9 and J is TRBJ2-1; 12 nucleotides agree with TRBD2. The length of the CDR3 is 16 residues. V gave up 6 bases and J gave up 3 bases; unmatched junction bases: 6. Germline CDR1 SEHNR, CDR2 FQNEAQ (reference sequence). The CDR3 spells CASRSTSGGHYNEQFF. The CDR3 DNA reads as TGTGCCAGCAGGTCGACTAGCGGGGGACACTACAATGAGCAGTTCTTC.

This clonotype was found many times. The CDR3 reads CASSQGNAGKGYTQYF. The CDR3 coding sequence is TGCGCCAGCAGCCAAGGAAACGCGGGGAAAGGCTATACGCAGTATTTT. The gene calls are TRBV4-1 and TRBJ2-3, with a weak D call TRBD2 (6 bases). The CDR3 is 16 residues long. Trimming shortened V by 1 base and J by 7 bases, and 18 bases separated the two germline ends. Germline values: CDR1 MGHRA, CDR2 YSYEKL.

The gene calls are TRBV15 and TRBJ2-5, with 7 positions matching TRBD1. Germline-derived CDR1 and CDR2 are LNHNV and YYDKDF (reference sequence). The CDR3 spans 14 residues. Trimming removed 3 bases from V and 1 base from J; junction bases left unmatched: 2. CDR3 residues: CATSRGDSQETQYF. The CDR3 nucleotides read TGTGCCACCAGCAGGGGGGACAGCCAAGAGACCCAGTACTTC. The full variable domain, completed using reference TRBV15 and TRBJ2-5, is DAMVIQNPRYQVTQFGKPVTLSCSQTLNHNVMYWYQQKSSQAPKLLFHYYDKDFNNEADTPDNFQSRRPNTSFCFLDIRSPGLGDTAMYLCATSRGDSQETQYFGPGTRLLVL.

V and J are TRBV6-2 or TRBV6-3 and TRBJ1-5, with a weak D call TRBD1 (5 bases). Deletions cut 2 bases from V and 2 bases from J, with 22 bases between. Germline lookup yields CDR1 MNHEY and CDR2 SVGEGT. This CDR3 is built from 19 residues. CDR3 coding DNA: TGTGCCAGCAGTTACGTCCCCCGGTTCGGCAGGGAGGGCAATCAGCCCCAGCATTTT. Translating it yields CASSYVPRFGREGNQPQHF.

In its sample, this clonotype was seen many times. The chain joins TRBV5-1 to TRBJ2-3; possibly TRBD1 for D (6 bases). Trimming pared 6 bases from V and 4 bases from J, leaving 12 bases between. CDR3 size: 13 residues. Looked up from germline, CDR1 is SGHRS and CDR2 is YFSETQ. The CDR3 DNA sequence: TGCGCCAGCAACAACAGGGACCCAGATACGCAGTATTTT. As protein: CASNNRDPDTQYF. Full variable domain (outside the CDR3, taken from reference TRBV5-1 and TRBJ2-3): KAGVTQTPRYLIKTRGQQVTLSCSPISGHRSVSWYQQTPGQGLQFLFEYFSETQRNKGNFPGRFSGRQFSNSRSEMNVSTLELGDSALYLCASNNRDPDTQYFGPGTRLTVL.